This TCR beta chain is from a study of T cell repertoires in cytomegalovirus infection. Study background: Peptides in the study included HLA-C-restricted and HLA-B-restricted CMV epitopes.

Germline V gene lookup returns CDR1 LNHDA and CDR2 SQIVND (reference sequence). The V end was cut by 3 bases, the J end by 0 bases, with 9 bases between. The CDR3 sequence is 14 residues long. MiXCR was run by TCRdb on the reads, yielding one entry per CDR3 protein. The sample has approximately 56,000 distinct CDR3 sequences; around a fifth are singletons. Of note for this clonotype: Antigen specificity is unknown.

Study results and limitations: The ex vivo response was dominated by HLA-C-restricted CMV-specific TCR beta clonotypes.

This TCR came from a human donor in good health (CMV status not recorded). Some clones in this sample may be carry-over from other donors' samples. The rearrangement links TRBV19 to TRBJ2-7; D not certain. The starting material was CD8+ T cells from cultured PBMCs, obtained from culture after CMV antigen stimulation. The CDR3 nucleotides read TGTGCCAGTAGTATCGGGCAGCTCTCCTACGAGCAGTACTTC. This encodes CASSIGQLSYEQYF. Combining the CDR3 with reference TRBV19 and TRBJ2-7 gives the whole variable domain DGGITQSPKYLFRKEGQNVTLSCEQNLNHDAMYWYRQDPGQGLRLIYYSQIVNDFQKGDIAEGYSVSREKKESFPLTVTSAQKNPTAFYLCASSIGQLSYEQYFGPGTRLTVT.